One T cell receptor (beta chain) is described in this entry. Its antigen remains unknown. This sample was included in a study of T cell repertoires in cytomegalovirus infection. In TCRdb, the reads were re-called with MiXCR into one record per CDR3 protein. The repertoire has roughly 920,000 distinct CDR3 sequences, around 32% of them found once; the top ten carry about an eighth. The germline V and J ends were trimmed by 8 bases and 10 bases, with 12 bases remaining between them. Germline V gene lookup returns CDR1 MNHEY and CDR2 SMNVEV (reference sequence). The CDR3 loop spans 11 amino acids. The V gene is TRBV27, the J gene TRBJ2-1; D uncertain. This TCR derives from a human donor in good health (CMV status not recorded). Some clones in this sample may be carry-over from other donors' samples. Material: cultured CD8+ T cells from PBMCs, obtained from culture after CMV antigen stimulation. CDR3 nucleotide sequence: TGTGCCAGCCAACACGGTTACGAGCAGTTCTTC. Translated: CASQHGYEQFF.